This T cell receptor (beta chain) was found in a study of T cell responses to AZD1222 COVID-19 vaccine. The protocol was immunoSEQ multiplex PCR, while the TCRdb copy is restricted to in-frame clones and leaves out a portion. The sample shows around 150,000 clones, around nine tenths of them seen only once. Findings and caveats of the study: Among vaccine-associated CD4 TCRs, coverage spanned spike, with dominance at 160-218 and 743-854.

CDR3 length equals 14 residues. J was trimmed by 12 bases and V by 4 bases; bases with no gene match: 8. Per germline, CDR1 SGHAT and CDR2 FQNNGV. About this clone itself: What it recognizes is unknown.

The source is an adult in good health. The chain has TRBV11-2 and TRBJ1-4; 10 bases agree with TRBD1. Sequences were derived from peripheral blood, sampled on day 0 of AZD1222 vaccination. The CDR3 protein is CASSSKIGQGELFF. The CDR3 DNA reads as TGTGCCAGCAGCTCGAAAATTGGACAGGGGGAACTGTTTTTT.